Below, 26 T cell receptor beta chains from the same sample are listed, as sequenced in a study of shared clonotypes between healthy human individuals. CD45RO negativity and positive selection for CCR7 defined naive CD8 cells, a population that excluded terminally differentiated effector memory CD45RA+ cells. Clones were read by immunoSEQ multiplex PCR, and TCRdb kept only the in-frame ones, dropping some. In the table there are hundreds of thousands of clones, approximately 95% of which are singletons. The sequenced material came from naive CD8+ T cells sorted from blood. The receptors stem from a woman in her thirties in good health.

The rearrangement links TRBV7-8 to TRBJ2-7, with D tentatively TRBD1 or TRBD2 (6 bases each). This CDR3 has 12 residues. Trimming shortened V by 5 bases and J by 5 bases, and 10 bases separated the two germline ends. The V gene's germline CDR1 is SGHVS and CDR2 FQNEAQ. The CDR3 here is CASSGGDNEQYF. The CDR3 bases are TGTGCCAGCAGCGGAGGGGACAACGAGCAGTACTTC.

Comment on this clone: The same CDR3 can be traced to other DNA sequences in this sample. This chain links TRBV28 with TRBJ2-7, with D perhaps assigned TRBD1 or TRBD2 (5 bases each). Trimming pared 4 bases from V and 4 bases from J, leaving 5 bases between. CDR1 and CDR2 from the germline V gene are MDHEN and SYDVKM. The CDR3 is 11 residues long. The CDR3 here is CASSWGYEQYF. The CDR3, as DNA: TGTGCCAGCAGTTGGGGGTACGAGCAGTACTTC.

The chain employs TRBV5-1 and TRBJ2-7, with TRBD1 matching over 10 bases. The length of the CDR3 is 15 residues. Trimming took 3 bases from V and 6 from J; bases not matched to a gene: 9. CDR1 SGHRS and CDR2 YFSETQ come from the germline V gene. CDR3 sequence: CASSYTGTGDAEQYF. In nucleotides, the CDR3 is TGCGCCAGCAGCTACACCGGGACAGGGGATGCCGAGCAGTACTTC.

The rearrangement links TRBV6-1 to TRBJ1-5, with TRBD1 identical over 10 bases. Germline trimming cut 1 base from V and 7 bases from J; bases unmatched to any gene: 7. The CDR3 length is 16 residues. The germline V gene encodes CDR1 MNHNS and CDR2 SASEGT. The CDR3 nucleotides are TGTGCCAGCAGTGAAGACGACAGGGGGCTGGAGCAGCCCCAGCATTTT. Translating gives CASSEDDRGLEQPQHF.

Of note for this clone: The sample has other DNA sequences that encode this CDR3 too. The chain has TRBV9 and TRBJ2-2, with D possibly being TRBD2 (5 bases). Between the trimmed V and J ends, which lost 0 bases and 7 bases, there was a span of 7 bases. The CDR3 is made up of 13 amino acids. Germline CDR1 SGDLS, CDR2 YYNGEE. The DNA of the CDR3 is TGTGCCAGCAGCGTAGGAGGGAGCGGGGAGCTGTTTTTT. It yields the protein CASSVGGSGELFF.

The DNA of the CDR3 is TGTGCCAGCAGCTTAGGGGGGCCCATGAACACTGAAGCTTTCTTT. It is translated as CASSLGGPMNTEAFF. The V and J genes are TRBV7-9 and TRBJ1-1; weak D call: TRBD1 (6 bases). The CDR3 is 15 residues long. With 1 base removed from V and 0 bases from J, the gap between germline ends came to 9 bases. CDR1 is SEHNR and CDR2 is FQNEAQ in the germline V gene (reference sequence). The full variable domain, rest sourced from reference TRBV7-9 and TRBJ1-1, is DTGVSQNPRHKITKRGQNVTFRCDPISEHNRLYWYRQTLGQGPEFLTYFQNEAQLEKSRLLSDRFSAERPKGSFSTLEIQRTEQGDSAMYLCASSLGGPMNTEAFFGQGTRLTVV.

J is TRBJ1-2 and V is TRBV7-6, with D perhaps matching TRBD1 (5 bases). CDR1 is SGHVS, CDR2 FNYEAQ, per germline. The V and J ends lost 3 bases and 8 bases respectively, with 19 bases between them. The CDR3 runs 15 residues. Written as DNA, the CDR3 is TGTGCCAGCAGCTTCGGAGTTGGCGGACACGGGGGCTACACCTTC. Protein: CASSFGVGGHGGYTF.

The count of this clone is one. This chain connects TRBV5-1 to TRBJ2-1; 8 nucleotides match TRBD2. V gave up 0 bases and J gave up 7 bases; unmatched junction bases: 6. From germline, CDR1 is SGHRS and CDR2 YFSETQ. The CDR3 loop spans 15 amino acids. This CDR3 is CASSLGAGVFNEQFF. In DNA, the CDR3 is TGCGCCAGCAGCTTGGGAGCGGGAGTCTTTAATGAGCAGTTCTTC. Complete variable domain (other parts from reference TRBV5-1 and TRBJ2-1): KAGVTQTPRYLIKTRGQQVTLSCSPISGHRSVSWYQQTPGQGLQFLFEYFSETQRNKGNFPGRFSGRQFSNSRSEMNVSTLELGDSALYLCASSLGAGVFNEQFFGPGTRLTVL.

The V and J genes are TRBV27 and TRBJ1-5; 10 positions match TRBD1. Germline trimming cut 5 bases from V and 2 bases from J; bases unmatched to any gene: 3. Germline CDR1 and CDR2: MNHEY and SMNVEV (reference sequence). This CDR3 spans 15 amino acids. The CDR3 protein is CASSDRGQGNQPQHF. The CDR3 region has the DNA TGTGCCAGCAGTGACAGGGGGCAGGGCAATCAGCCCCAGCATTTT.

The chain has TRBV27 and TRBJ1-1, with a possible D match to TRBD1 (5 bases). The V gene lost 5 bases and the J gene lost 10 bases, with 17 bases spanning the gap. Germline values: CDR1 MNHEY, CDR2 SMNVEV (reference sequence). CDR3 length: 13 amino acids. The CDR3 here is CASSPSSWGVAFF. The CDR3 nucleotides read TGTGCCAGCAGTCCATCCTCATGGGGCGTAGCTTTCTTT.

CDR3 nucleotides: TGCGCCAGCAGCCAAGTTTGGGGGGGCCACGGCGACGAGCAGTACTTC. It translates to CASSQVWGGHGDEQYF. The chain is built from TRBV4-1 and TRBJ2-7; D may be TRBD2 (7 bases). V was clipped by 1 base and J by 5 bases, with 18 bases between them. The CDR3 is made up of 16 amino acids. The germline V gene encodes CDR1 MGHRA and CDR2 YSYEKL.

The V gene is TRBV7-9, the J gene TRBJ1-1, with D perhaps TRBD1 (6 bases). Trimming cost V 4 bases and J 5 bases, with 8 bases left between them. The CDR3 covers 12 residues. The V gene's germline CDR1 is SEHNR and CDR2 FQNEAQ (reference sequence). Here the CDR3 DNA reads TGTGCCAGCAGCTACACAGGGACTGAAGCTTTCTTT. Its protein is CASSYTGTEAFF.

V gene TRBV27 combines with J gene TRBJ2-7, with 7 bases fitting TRBD2. The CDR3 is made up of 15 amino acids. Germline values: CDR1 MNHEY, CDR2 SMNVEV (reference sequence). V was clipped by 3 bases and J by 3 bases; unmatched bases: 8. The CDR3 nucleotides read TGTGCCAGCAGTTTGGTGAGCGGGACGGGCTACGAGCAGTACTTC. It codes for CASSLVSGTGYEQYF.

V and J are TRBV27 and TRBJ2-2; D not certain. The V gene lost 4 bases and the J gene lost 7 bases, with 10 bases spanning the gap. Per germline, CDR1 MNHEY and CDR2 SMNVEV (reference sequence). The CDR3 sequence is 13 residues long. The CDR3 DNA reads TGTGCCAGCAGTTCACCAGGTTTCGGGGAGCTGTTTTTT. Amino acid sequence: CASSSPGFGELFF.

This rearrangement joins TRBV28 to TRBJ1-1, with no clear D. The CDR3 runs to 12 residues. Looked up from germline, CDR1 is MDHEN and CDR2 is SYDVKM. The germline V and J ends were trimmed by 1 base and 4 bases, with 4 bases remaining between them. The CDR3 DNA reads TGTGCCAGCAGTTTATTTTTCACTGAAGCTTTCTTT. It yields the protein CASSLFFTEAFF.

There are a few counts of this clone. Within the sample, other DNA sequences also encode this same CDR3. This chain uses TRBV28 with TRBJ1-2; D may be TRBD1 (5 bases). From germline, CDR1 is MDHEN and CDR2 SYDVKM. The CDR3 length is 12 residues. V lost 2 bases and J lost 8, with 9 bases in between. CDR3 coding DNA: TGTGCCAGCAGTTTAGGGGGAGGCGGCTACACCTTC. The encoded protein is CASSLGGGGYTF.

Notes on this clone: Other DNA sequences in this sample translate to the same CDR3. The chain links TRBV28 to TRBJ2-7, with TRBD1 matching 8 bases. Germline values: CDR1 MDHEN, CDR2 SYDVKM. The CDR3 is made up of 14 amino acids. V was clipped by 4 bases and J by 0 bases; unmatched bases: 2. CDR3 region: CASSWTGSSYEQYF. CDR3 nucleotide sequence: TGTGCCAGCAGTTGGACAGGGAGCTCCTACGAGCAGTACTTC.

This rearrangement joins TRBV5-1 to TRBJ2-7; D possibly corresponds to TRBD1 (5 bases). Looked up from germline, CDR1 is SGHRS and CDR2 is YFSETQ. V lost 4 bases and J 5 bases, leaving 25 bases between the germline ends. The CDR3 has 17 amino acids. CDR3 nucleotides: TGCGCCAGCAGCCTATTCCAGGGCCTCCGAACACGGGACGAGCAGTACTTC. Translating it yields CASSLFQGLRTRDEQYF.

The chain recombines TRBV7-2 with TRBJ2-1; weak D call: TRBD2 (6 bases). V lost 2 bases and J lost 12, with 8 bases in between. Germline V lookup: CDR1 SGHTA, CDR2 FQGNSA. This CDR3 comprises 11 residues. The CDR3 nucleotides read TGTGCCAGCAGCTTAAGGGAGGTGCAGTTCTTC. The encoded protein is CASSLREVQFF.

Turning to this clone: The sample holds other DNA sequences that translate to the same CDR3. This chain connects TRBV28 to TRBJ2-7; D gene unclear. The CDR3 spans 13 residues. Trimming took 2 bases from V and 3 from J, leaving 8 bases between them. Per germline, CDR1 MDHEN and CDR2 SYDVKM. The CDR3 sequence: CASSLIGGYEQYF. The CDR3 coding sequence is TGTGCCAGCAGTTTAATCGGCGGCTACGAGCAGTACTTC.

The V gene is TRBV30, the J gene TRBJ2-5; 11 nucleotides line up with TRBD2. The DNA end is more similar to TRBJ2-7, so the J call may be wrong. The germline gives CDR1 GTSNPN, CDR2 SVGIG (reference sequence). The CDR3 loop spans 14 amino acids. The CDR3 is CAWSFTSGSYEQYF. Written as DNA, the CDR3 is TGTGCCTGGAGTTTCACTAGCGGGAGCTACGAGCAGTACTTC.

V gene TRBV6-6 combines with J gene TRBJ2-7; unclear D gene. Germline V gene sequence: CDR1 MNHNY, CDR2 SVGAGI (reference sequence). The CDR3 runs 15 residues. V shed 6 bases and J shed 2 bases, with 17 bases lying between them. CDR3 nucleotides: TGTGCCAGCAGCTCGGTGGCCACAAATCCCTACGAGCAGTACTTC. It is translated as CASSSVATNPYEQYF.

This rearrangement joins TRBV30 to TRBJ1-1; D is possibly TRBD1 (6 bases). Germline loops: CDR1 GTSNPN, CDR2 SVGIG (reference sequence). Trimming shortened V by 4 bases and J by 4 bases, and 16 bases separated the two germline ends. CDR3 length equals 14 residues. CDR3 nucleotide sequence: TGTGCCTGGACCTACGGGGGCTCGGGCACTGAAGCTTTCTTT. Translated: CAWTYGGSGTEAFF.

V gene TRBV5-5 combines with J gene TRBJ2-7; no clear D gene. This CDR3 is 14 amino acids long. V lost 0 bases and J lost 0, with 7 bases in between. Germline CDR1 is SGHKS and CDR2 is YYEKEE (reference sequence). DNA for the CDR3: TGTGCCAGCAGCTTGGATTTAAGCTCCTACGAGCAGTACTTC. It encodes CASSLDLSSYEQYF. Based on the CDR3 plus reference TRBV5-5 and TRBJ2-7, the full variable domain is DAGVTQSPTHLIKTRGQQVTLRCSPISGHKSVSWYQQVLGQGPQFIFQYYEKEERGRGNFPDRFSARQFPNYSSELNVNALLLGDSALYLCASSLDLSSYEQYFGPGTRLTVT.

This chain connects TRBV28 to TRBJ2-3; D perhaps matches TRBD1 (5 bases). V lost 5 bases and J 3 bases, leaving 18 bases between the germline ends. The CDR3 is made up of 16 amino acids. CDR1 is MDHEN and CDR2 is SYDVKM in the germline V gene. This CDR3 is CASSQGQGEGTDTQYF. For the CDR3, the DNA is TGTGCCAGCAGTCAAGGTCAAGGGGAAGGAACAGATACGCAGTATTTT.

The rearrangement uses TRBV7-6 and TRBJ2-1, with 9 bases that match TRBD2. CDR1 is SGHVS and CDR2 is FNYEAQ in the germline V gene. This CDR3 region has 17 residues. Losses at the gene ends were 5 bases for V and 3 bases for J; bases not matched to a gene: 11. CDR3 bases: TGTGCCAGCAGCCCCGGATTAGCGGGAGACATCTACAATGAGCAGTTCTTC. Protein sequence: CASSPGLAGDIYNEQFF.